A single sample is the source of the 22 T cell receptor beta chains below, sequenced in a study of blood T cell repertoires in COVID-19. Profiled with immunoSEQ multiplex PCR; TCRdb holds only in-frame clones, not every one. The sample lists approximately 110,000 clones; around 79% were seen once. The sequenced sample consisted of peripheral blood. Source of these receptors: an older man with active or convalescent COVID-19.

The gene calls are TRBV7-3 and TRBJ2-1, with D perhaps matching TRBD2 (6 bases). CDR1 and CDR2 (germline): SGHTA, FQGTGA. V was trimmed by 3 bases and J by 8 bases, leaving 14 bases between them. The CDR3 loop spans 14 amino acids. The CDR3 protein is CASSFSGVTDEQFF. The CDR3 DNA reads TGTGCCAGCAGCTTCTCGGGAGTGACGGATGAGCAGTTCTTC.

The rearrangement links TRBV7-4 to TRBJ1-4; 11 bases align to TRBD1. CDR3 size: 17 residues. The trim removed 4 bases at V and 8 bases at J, leaving 12 bases unmatched. Germline values: CDR1 SGHVT, CDR2 SQSDAQ. The CDR3 DNA reads as TGTGCCAGCAGCTCCAGGGACAGGGGGTTTGTTGAGGAAAAACTGTTTTTT. Its protein product is CASSSRDRGFVEEKLFF. Complete variable domain (other parts from reference TRBV7-4 and TRBJ1-4): GAGVSQSPRYKVAKRGRDVALRCDSISGHVTLYWYRQTLGQGSEVLTYSQSDAQRDKSGRPSGRFSAERPERSVSTLKIQRTEQGDSAVYLCASSSRDRGFVEEKLFFGSGTQLSVL.

The CDR3 is CASSQQGWGTEAFF. CDR3 DNA: TGTGCCAGCAGTCAGCAGGGTTGGGGAACTGAAGCTTTCTTT. This chain connects TRBV2 to TRBJ1-1; D may be TRBD1 (5 bases). Trimming left V 5 bases short and J 5 bases short, with 15 bases between. The germline CDR1 and CDR2 sequences are SNHLY and FYNNEI. The CDR3 is 14 amino acids.

Worth noting for this clone: One base separates it from a far larger clone, so it is likely a read error. This chain joins TRBV21-1 and TRBJ2-7; the table's D call of TRBD2 was not tested on the DNA. TRBV21-1 is a known pseudogene. The CDR3 contains 14 residues. CDR3 amino acids: CASLGVAVSYEQYF. The CDR3, as DNA: TGTGCCAGCTTAGGGGTAGCGGTTTCCTACGAGCAGTACTTC.

The chain combines TRBV11-2 with TRBJ1-6; possibly TRBD1 for D (6 bases). Germline CDR1 SGHAT, CDR2 FQNNGV. There are 14 residues in the CDR3. V was clipped by 3 bases and J by 14 bases, with 17 bases between them. CDR3 DNA sequence: TGTGCCAGCAGCTTCAGACAGGAGCCAGGAACCCTCCACTTT. As protein: CASSFRQEPGTLHF.

J is TRBJ1-1 and V is TRBV5-1; 12 bases line up with TRBD1. V was pared by 4 bases and J by 4 bases, with 2 bases of the junction left unmatched. The CDR3 is made up of 14 amino acids. Germline loops: CDR1 SGHRS, CDR2 YFSETQ. The CDR3 coding sequence is TGCGCCAGCAGCCAGGGACAGGGGGCCACTGAAGCTTTCTTT. Its protein is CASSQGQGATEAFF.

The chain links TRBV5-1 to TRBJ2-1, with D perhaps TRBD1 (6 bases). This CDR3 spans 15 amino acids. CDR1 SGHRS and CDR2 YFSETQ come from the germline V gene. Trimming cost V 7 bases and J 4 bases, with 18 bases left between them. CDR3 sequence reads: CASGPTGNFYNEQFF. The CDR3 nucleotides read TGCGCCAGCGGACCTACAGGGAATTTTTACAATGAGCAGTTCTTC.

V and J are TRBV6-4 and TRBJ1-2; 9 positions match TRBD1. The CDR3 consists of 17 residues. Per germline, CDR1 MRHNA and CDR2 SNTAGT. Unmatched junction bases numbered 12, after V lost 0 bases and J lost 7 bases. CDR3 amino acids: CASSDSIRPGQGVGYTF. The CDR3 DNA reads as TGTGCCAGCAGTGACTCGATACGGCCGGGACAGGGTGTTGGCTACACCTTC.

The chain recombines TRBV7-2 with TRBJ2-5; 10 nucleotides agree with TRBD1. Unmatched junction bases numbered 4, after V lost 1 base and J lost 5 bases. Looked up from germline, CDR1 is SGHTA and CDR2 is FQGNSA. The CDR3 contains 15 residues. The CDR3 reads CASSLGTGGQETQYF. The CDR3 nucleotides read TGTGCCAGCAGCTTAGGGACAGGGGGACAGGAGACCCAGTACTTC.

This chain links TRBV20-1 with TRBJ1-4; D is ambiguous. This CDR3 is 11 amino acids long. The germline V gene has CDR1 DFQATT and CDR2 SNEGSKA (reference sequence). Between the trimmed V and J ends, which lost 6 bases and 8 bases, there was a span of 10 bases. The CDR3 here is CSAYYLEKLFF. CDR3 sequence (DNA): TGCAGTGCCTACTACCTCGAAAAACTGTTTTTT.

The CDR3: CASSEAPGQGPNQPQHF. CDR3 bases: TGTGCCAGCAGTGAAGCCCCTGGACAGGGCCCCAATCAGCCCCAGCATTTT. The chain combines TRBV6-1 with TRBJ1-5; 8 positions match TRBD1. The ends lost 0 bases at V and 3 bases at J; junction bases unmatched: 7. Germline assignment: CDR1 MNHNS and CDR2 SASEGT. The CDR3 consists of 17 residues.

CDR3 protein: CASSRTGKRDEQFF. DNA for the CDR3: TGTGCCAGCAGCCGAACAGGGAAACGCGATGAGCAGTTCTTC. The chain carries TRBV3-1 (or the pseudogene TRBV3-2) and TRBJ2-1, with D maybe TRBD1 (6 bases). Germline CDR1 reads LGHDT; CDR2 reads YNNKEL (reference sequence). The CDR3 extends over 14 amino acids. Trimming pared 4 bases from V and 8 bases from J, leaving 15 bases between.

This sequence joins TRBV6-1 and TRBJ2-1; 8 bases map to TRBD2. The CDR3 has 14 residues. After removal of 3 bases from V and 6 bases from J, the junction contained 4 bases not matched to a gene. Germline CDR1 is MNHNS and CDR2 is SASEGT. The chain's CDR3 is CASSDIRGGNEQFF. CDR3 in DNA: TGTGCCAGCAGTGATATCCGGGGGGGCAATGAGCAGTTCTTC.

The chain uses TRBV18 and TRBJ1-1, with D hard to call. The CDR3 has 15 amino acids. V lost 3 bases to trimming and J lost 5 bases, with 16 bases between them. Per the germline V gene, CDR1 is KGHSH and CDR2 is LQKENI. In DNA, the CDR3 is TGTGCCAGCTCACCTGGGGTCCAGCGGGAGACTGAAGCTTTCTTT. Translation: CASSPGVQRETEAFF. Looking up the rest from reference TRBV18 and TRBJ1-1 gives the full variable domain: NAGVMQNPRHLVRRRGQEARLRCSPMKGHSHVYWYRQLPEEGLKFMVYLQKENIIDESGMPKERFSAEFPKEGPSILRIQQVVRGDSAAYFCASSPGVQRETEAFFGQGTRLTVV.

The chain carries TRBV4-2 and TRBJ2-5; D remains unclear. Germline CDR1 is LGHNA and CDR2 is YNFKEQ. CDR3 length: 15 residues. Trimming removed 4 bases at V and 4 bases at J, with 16 bases between. CDR3 sequence reads: CASSPRSATGETQYF. The CDR3, as DNA: TGTGCCAGCAGCCCTCGGTCCGCCACGGGAGAGACCCAGTACTTC.

In the case of this clone: This sample also contains other DNA sequences that code for the same CDR3. The chain joins TRBV5-4 to TRBJ1-1, with TRBD1 identical over 9 bases. The CDR3 totals 15 residues. V trimming: 4 bases; J trimming: 0 bases; junction bases outside the gene matches: 4. CDR1 is SGHNT, CDR2 YYREEE, per germline (reference sequence). CDR3 in DNA: TGTGCCAGCAGCGCGGGACAGGGTCTGAACACTGAAGCTTTCTTT. It codes for CASSAGQGLNTEAFF.

This clone has just a few counts. The chain carries TRBV18 and TRBJ2-7, with D tentatively TRBD2 (5 bases). V lost 1 base, J lost 4 bases, and 11 bases lay in between. In germline, CDR1 is KGHSH, CDR2 LQKENI. The CDR3 length is 14 residues. The CDR3 is CASSPRGNKYEQYF. The CDR3 DNA sequence: TGTGCCAGCTCACCACGAGGGAATAAGTACGAGCAGTACTTC.

The chain uses TRBV3-1 (or the pseudogene TRBV3-2) and TRBJ1-3; possible D gene TRBD1, 6 bases. The CDR3 consists of 16 residues. V lost 7 bases, J lost 3 bases, and 19 bases lay in between. Per the germline V gene, CDR1 is LGHDT and CDR2 is YNNKEL (reference sequence). The CDR3, as DNA: TGTGCCAGCACCAGCTGGACAGCCAGCTTTGGAAACACCATATATTTT. Translated: CASTSWTASFGNTIYF.

This clone has more than one count but fewer than ten. This sequence joins TRBV10-3 and TRBJ1-3; the D is unclear. Germline V lookup: CDR1 ENHRY, CDR2 SYGVKD. V dropped 10 bases and J dropped 3 bases, with 13 bases sitting between them. The CDR3 runs 13 residues. CDR3 in amino acids: CATSEGSGNTIYF. CDR3 in DNA: TGTGCCACCTCCGAGGGCAGTGGAAACACCATATATTTT.

This clone was seen a few times. V and J are TRBV7-3 and TRBJ2-1; 15 bases align to TRBD2. CDR1 and CDR2 from the germline V gene are SGHTA and FQGTGA. CDR3 size: 15 residues. The junction had 2 bases not matched to a gene; V was cut back by 4 bases and J by 7 bases. The CDR3 is CASSSGLAGGNEQFF. CDR3 bases: TGTGCCAGCAGCTCGGGACTAGCGGGAGGAAATGAGCAGTTCTTC.

The chain has TRBV2 and TRBJ1-5, with TRBD1 as a possible D gene (6 bases). Germline V gives CDR1 SNHLY, CDR2 FYNNEI. The V end lost 3 bases, the J end lost 7 bases, and 10 bases lay between the germline ends. The CDR3 consists of 13 residues. The CDR3 here is CASSEGTRQPQHF. In nucleotides, the CDR3 is TGTGCCAGCAGTGAGGGGACAAGGCAGCCCCAGCATTTT.

The chain uses TRBV6-5 and TRBJ2-1; 8 bases agree with TRBD2. This CDR3 spans 12 amino acids. Germline lookup yields CDR1 MNHEY and CDR2 SVGAGI. V dropped 5 bases and J dropped 9; count of bases not matched to a gene: 3. This chain's CDR3 is CASSTGGLEQFF. In DNA, the CDR3 is TGTGCCAGCAGTACGGGGGGGCTTGAGCAGTTCTTC.